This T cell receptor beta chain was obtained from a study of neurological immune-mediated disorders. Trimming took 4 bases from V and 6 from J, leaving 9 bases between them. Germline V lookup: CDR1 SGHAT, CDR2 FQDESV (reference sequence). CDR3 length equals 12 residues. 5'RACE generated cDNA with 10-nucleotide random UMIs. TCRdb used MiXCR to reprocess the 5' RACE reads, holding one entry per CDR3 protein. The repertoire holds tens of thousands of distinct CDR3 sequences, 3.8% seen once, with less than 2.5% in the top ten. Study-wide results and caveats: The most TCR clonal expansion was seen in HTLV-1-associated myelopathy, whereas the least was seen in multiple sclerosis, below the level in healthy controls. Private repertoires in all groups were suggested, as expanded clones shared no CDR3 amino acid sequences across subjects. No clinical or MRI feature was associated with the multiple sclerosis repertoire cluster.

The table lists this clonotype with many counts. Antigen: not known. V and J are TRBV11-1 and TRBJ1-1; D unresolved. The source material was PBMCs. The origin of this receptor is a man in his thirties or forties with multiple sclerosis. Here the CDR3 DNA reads TGTGCCAGCAGCTCGTCCGGCGCTGAAGCTTTCTTT. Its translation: CASSSSGAEAFF.